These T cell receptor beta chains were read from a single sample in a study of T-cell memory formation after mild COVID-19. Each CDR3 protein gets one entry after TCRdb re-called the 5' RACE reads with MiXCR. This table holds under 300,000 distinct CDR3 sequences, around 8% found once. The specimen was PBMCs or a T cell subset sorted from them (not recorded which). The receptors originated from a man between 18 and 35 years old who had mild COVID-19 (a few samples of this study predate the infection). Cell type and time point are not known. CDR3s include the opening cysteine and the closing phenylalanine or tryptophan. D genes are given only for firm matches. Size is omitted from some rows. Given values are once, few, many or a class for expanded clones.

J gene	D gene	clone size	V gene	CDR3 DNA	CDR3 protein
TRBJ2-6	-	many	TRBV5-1	TGCGCCAGCAGCGAGTGGGACTCTGGGGCCAACGTCCTGACTTTC	CASSEWDSGANVLTF
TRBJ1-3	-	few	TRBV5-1	TGCGCCAGCAGCTTGGCCGCCAGCCCTGGAAACACCATATATTTT	CASSLAASPGNTIYF
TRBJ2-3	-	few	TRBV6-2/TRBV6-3	TGTGCCAGCAGTTATGGGGGGCGGGCAGATACGCAGTATTTT	CASSYGGRADTQYF
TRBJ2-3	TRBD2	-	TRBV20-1	TGCAGTGCTGTTAGCGGGGGGAGCACAGATACGCAGTATTTT	CSAVSGGSTDTQYF
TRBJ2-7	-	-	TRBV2	TGTGCCAGCAGTGAAAACGACCCCCGGGCCTACGAGCAGTACTTC	CASSENDPRAYEQYF
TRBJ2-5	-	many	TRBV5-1	TGCGCCAGCAGCTCCGGGGCAGATATGGAGACCCAGTACTTC	CASSSGADMETQYF
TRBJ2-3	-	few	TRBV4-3	TGCGCCAGCAGCCGTACGGCCCGGGCAGATACGCAGTATTTT	CASSRTARADTQYF
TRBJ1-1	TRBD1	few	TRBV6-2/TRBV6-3	TGTGCCAGCAGCGGACAGGGGATGAACACTGAAGCTTTCTTT	CASSGQGMNTEAFF
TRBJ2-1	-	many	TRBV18	TGTGCCAGCTCACCATCGGGCCGGGATCGGTACAATGAGCAGTTCTTC	CASSPSGRDRYNEQFF
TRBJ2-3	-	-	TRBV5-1	TGCGCCAGCAGGACAGGTATAGATACGCAGTATTTT	CASRTGIDTQYF
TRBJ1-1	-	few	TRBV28	TGTGCCAGCAGTTCCCACTTAGACTGGGGCACTGAAGCTTTCTTT	CASSSHLDWGTEAFF
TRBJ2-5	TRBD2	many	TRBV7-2	TGTGCCAGCAGCGCTACTAGCGGGGTTCAAGAGACCCAGTACTTC	CASSATSGVQETQYF
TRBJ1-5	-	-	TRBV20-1	TGCAGTGCGACCTCAGGGATTTTGGGTCAGCCCCAGCATTTT	CSATSGILGQPQHF
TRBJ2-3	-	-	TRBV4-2	TGTGCCAGCAGCCTTCCCACGGGAACAGATACGCAGTATTTT	CASSLPTGTDTQYF
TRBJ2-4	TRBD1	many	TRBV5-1	TGCGCCAGCAGCATGACCCGGACAGGGGGTGTGGACATTCAGTACTTC	CASSMTRTGGVDIQYF
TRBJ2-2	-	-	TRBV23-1	TGCGCCAGCACCCGTTCCACCGGGGAGCTGTTTTTT	CASTRSTGELFF
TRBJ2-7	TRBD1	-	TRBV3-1	TGTGCCAGCAGCCAAACGGGACAGGGGGCCTACGAGCAGTACTTC	CASSQTGQGAYEQYF
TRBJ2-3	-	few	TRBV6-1	TGTGCCAGCAGTGAGCAGGAACATACGCAGTATTTT	CASSEQEHTQYF
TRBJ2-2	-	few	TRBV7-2	TGTGCCAGCAGCCCTGGGTGGGGCTTGGGCCCCGGGGAGCTGTTTTTT	CASSPGWGLGPGELFF
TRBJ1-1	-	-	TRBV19	TGTGCCAGTATGTTGTGGAACACTGAAGCTTTCTTT	CASMLWNTEAFF
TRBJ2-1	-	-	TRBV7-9	TGTGCCAGCAGCTTCGCCGGACTCGACTACAATGAGCAGTTCTTC	CASSFAGLDYNEQFF
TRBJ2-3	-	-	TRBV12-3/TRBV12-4	TGTGCCAGCAGTTTAGCGGGTCCGACCACAGATACGCAGTATTTT	CASSLAGPTTDTQYF
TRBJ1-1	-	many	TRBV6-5	TGTGCCAGCACGCCCGAGGACAGCGTGAACACTGAAGCTTTCTTT	CASTPEDSVNTEAFF
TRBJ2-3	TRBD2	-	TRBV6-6	TGTGCCAGCAGTTACGGACCTAGCGGGGATACGCAGTATTTT	CASSYGPSGDTQYF
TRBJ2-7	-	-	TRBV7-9	TGTGCCAGCGGTCTCGGAACCTACGAGCAGTACTTC	CASGLGTYEQYF
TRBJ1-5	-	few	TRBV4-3	TGCGCCAGCAGCCGATTTTGGACTGAGGTTGATCAGCCCCAGCATTTT	CASSRFWTEVDQPQHF
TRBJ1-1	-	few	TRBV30	TGTGCCTGGAGTGAGTGGGCTGAAGCTTTCTTT	CAWSEWAEAFF
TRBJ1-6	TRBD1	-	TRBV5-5	TGTGCCAGCAGCGGGGGACCTAGGACAGGGGGCAATTCACCCCTCCACTTT	CASSGGPRTGGNSPLHF
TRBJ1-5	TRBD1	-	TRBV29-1	TGCAGCGTCAGACAGGGAGAGCATCAGCCCCAGCATTTT	CSVRQGEHQPQHF
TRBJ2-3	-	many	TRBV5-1	TGCGCCAGCAGCGTCGTAGATCACACAGATACGCAGTATTTT	CASSVVDHTDTQYF
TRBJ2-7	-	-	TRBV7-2	TGTGCCAGCAGCCCGGCAGGAAGCTCCTACGAGCAGTACTTC	CASSPAGSSYEQYF
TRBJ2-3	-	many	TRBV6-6	TGTGCCAGCAGTTACGGGCGTGGATTAGATACGCAGTATTTT	CASSYGRGLDTQYF
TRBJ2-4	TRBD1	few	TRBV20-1	TGCAGTGCTCGGGGACAGTCTGCCAAAAACATTCAGTACTTC	CSARGQSAKNIQYF
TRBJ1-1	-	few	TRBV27	TGTGCCAGCGGCAGGCGCCAAAGCCCTGAAGCTTTCTTT	CASGRRQSPEAFF
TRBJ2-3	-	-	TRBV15	TGTGCCACCAGCAGAGGGGGGGCAAGTATAGATACGCAGTATTTT	CATSRGGASIDTQYF
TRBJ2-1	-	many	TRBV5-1	TGCGCCAGCAGCTTGGGGGCCCAGGTGAATGAGCAGTTCTTC	CASSLGAQVNEQFF
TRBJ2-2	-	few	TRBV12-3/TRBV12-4	TGTGCCAGCAGTTTAAGGGCAGGTGGGGACGGGGAGCTGTTTTTT	CASSLRAGGDGELFF
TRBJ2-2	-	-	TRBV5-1	TGCGCCAGCAGCTTTAGGCCGAGGACCGGGGAGCTGTTTTTT	CASSFRPRTGELFF
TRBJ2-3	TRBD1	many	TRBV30	TGTGCCTGGCGACAAAACCCCGGGACAGGGCAGTATTTT	CAWRQNPGTGQYF
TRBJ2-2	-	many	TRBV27	TGTGCCAGCAGTTTGAGAGGGATCGGGGAGCTGTTTTTT	CASSLRGIGELFF
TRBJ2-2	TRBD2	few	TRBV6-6	TGTGCCAGCAGTTACCCAATGACTAGCCGGATACCAGAGTCCAACACCGGGGAGCTGTTTTTT	CASSYPMTSRIPESNTGELFF
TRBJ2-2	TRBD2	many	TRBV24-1	TGTGCCACCAGTGATTTACTAGCGGACACCGGGGAGCTGTTTTTT	CATSDLLADTGELFF
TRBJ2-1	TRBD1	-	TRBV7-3	TGTGCCAGCAGCTTCGACAGGGGGGACAATGAGCAGTTCTTC	CASSFDRGDNEQFF
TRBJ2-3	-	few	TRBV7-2	TGTGCCAGCAGCCACCCGACCTACACAGATACGCAGTATTTT	CASSHPTYTDTQYF
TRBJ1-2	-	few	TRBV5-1	TGCGCCAGCAGCTTGGCGTCAGGCGGGGATGGCTACACCTTC	CASSLASGGDGYTF
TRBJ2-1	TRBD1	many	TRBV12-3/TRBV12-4	TGTGCCAGCAGCGATGGACAGGGGGCAAGCAATGAGCAGTTCTTC	CASSDGQGASNEQFF
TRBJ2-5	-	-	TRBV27	TGTGCCAGCAGTCCCCTCCCCTCGGGGAGGAGGGCAGAGACCCAGTACTTC	CASSPLPSGRRAETQYF
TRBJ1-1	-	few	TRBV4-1	TGCGCCAGCAGCCAAGAAACGGTCCAGGGGCTGAACACTGAAGCTTTCTTT	CASSQETVQGLNTEAFF